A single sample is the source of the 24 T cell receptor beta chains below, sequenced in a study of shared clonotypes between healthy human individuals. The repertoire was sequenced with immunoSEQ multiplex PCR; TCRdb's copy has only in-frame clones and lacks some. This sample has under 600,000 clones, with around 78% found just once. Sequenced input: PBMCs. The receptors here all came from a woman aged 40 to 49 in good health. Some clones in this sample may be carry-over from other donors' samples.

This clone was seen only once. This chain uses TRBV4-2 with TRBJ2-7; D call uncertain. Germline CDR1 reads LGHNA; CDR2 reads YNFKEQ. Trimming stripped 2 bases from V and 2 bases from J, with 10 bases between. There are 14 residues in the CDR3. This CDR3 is CASSQQLQAYEQYF. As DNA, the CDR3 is TGTGCCAGCAGCCAACAGCTTCAGGCCTACGAGCAGTACTTC.

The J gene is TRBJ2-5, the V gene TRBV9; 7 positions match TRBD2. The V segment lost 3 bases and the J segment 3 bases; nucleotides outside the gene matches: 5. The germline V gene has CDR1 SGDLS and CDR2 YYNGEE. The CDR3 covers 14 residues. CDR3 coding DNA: TGTGCCAGCAGCGCGACTAGCTGGGAAGAGACCCAGTACTTC. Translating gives CASSATSWEETQYF.

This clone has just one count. The CDR3 reads CASSYRGQTERNTIYF. The CDR3 DNA reads TGTGCCAGCAGTTACAGAGGACAGACAGAGCGAAACACCATATATTTT. This chain links TRBV6-6 with TRBJ1-3, with a possible D match to TRBD1 (6 bases). V dropped 2 bases and J dropped 5 bases, with 16 bases sitting between them. Germline CDR1 is MNHNY and CDR2 is SVGAGI (reference sequence). This CDR3 is 16 amino acids long.

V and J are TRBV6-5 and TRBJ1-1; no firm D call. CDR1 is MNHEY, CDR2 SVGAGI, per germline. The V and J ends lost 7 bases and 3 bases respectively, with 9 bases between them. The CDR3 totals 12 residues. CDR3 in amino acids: CASNSGDTEAFF. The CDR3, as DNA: TGTGCCAGCAACTCCGGTGACACTGAAGCTTTCTTT.

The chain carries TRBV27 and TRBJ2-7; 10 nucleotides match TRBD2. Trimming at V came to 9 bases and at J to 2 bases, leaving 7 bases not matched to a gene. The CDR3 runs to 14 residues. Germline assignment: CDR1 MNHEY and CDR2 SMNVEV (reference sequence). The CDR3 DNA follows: TGTGCCAGTAGGCTAGGACTAGCGGCCTACGAGCAGTACTTC. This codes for CASRLGLAAYEQYF.

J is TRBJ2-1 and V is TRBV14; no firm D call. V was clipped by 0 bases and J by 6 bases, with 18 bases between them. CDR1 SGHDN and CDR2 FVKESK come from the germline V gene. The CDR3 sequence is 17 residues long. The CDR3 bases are TGTGCCAGCAGCCAAGACACAGCGCGGATCCGGCTCAATGAGCAGTTCTTC. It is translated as CASSQDTARIRLNEQFF.

The CDR3 DNA reads TGCAGCGTTGTCGGGGCCGGAGGCTACACCTTC. It translates to CSVVGAGGYTF. The chain joins TRBV29-1 to TRBJ1-2, with D perhaps TRBD1 (5 bases). The CDR3 is made up of 11 amino acids. Trimming stripped 4 bases from V and 8 bases from J, with 11 bases between. CDR1 is SQVTM, CDR2 ANQGSEA, per germline. The whole variable domain, filled in from reference TRBV29-1 and TRBJ1-2, reads SAVISQKPSRDICQRGTSLTIQCQVDSQVTMMFWYRQQPGQSLTLIATANQGSEATYESGFVIDKFPISRPNLTFSTLTVSNMSPEDSSIYLCSVVGAGGYTFGSGTRLTVV.

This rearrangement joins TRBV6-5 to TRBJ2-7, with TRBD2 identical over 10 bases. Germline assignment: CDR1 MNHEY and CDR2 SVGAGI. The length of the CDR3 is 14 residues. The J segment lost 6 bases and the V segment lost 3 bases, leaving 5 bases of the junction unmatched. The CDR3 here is CASSYRLAGAEQYF. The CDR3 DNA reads TGTGCCAGCAGTTATCGGCTAGCGGGAGCCGAGCAGTACTTC.

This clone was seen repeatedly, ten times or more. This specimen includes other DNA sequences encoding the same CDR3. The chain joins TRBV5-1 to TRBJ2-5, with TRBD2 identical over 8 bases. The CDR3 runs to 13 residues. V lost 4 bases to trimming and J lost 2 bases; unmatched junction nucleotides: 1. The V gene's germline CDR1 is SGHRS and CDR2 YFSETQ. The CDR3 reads CASSTGGQETQYF. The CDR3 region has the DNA TGCGCCAGCAGCACGGGAGGGCAAGAGACCCAGTACTTC.

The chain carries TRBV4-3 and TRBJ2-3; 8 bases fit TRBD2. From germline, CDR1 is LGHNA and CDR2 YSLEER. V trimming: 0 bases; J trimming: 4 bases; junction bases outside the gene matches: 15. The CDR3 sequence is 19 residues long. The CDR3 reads CASSQEELPSGFRADTQYF. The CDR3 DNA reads TGCGCCAGCAGCCAAGAAGAACTTCCTAGCGGGTTCAGGGCAGATACGCAGTATTTT.

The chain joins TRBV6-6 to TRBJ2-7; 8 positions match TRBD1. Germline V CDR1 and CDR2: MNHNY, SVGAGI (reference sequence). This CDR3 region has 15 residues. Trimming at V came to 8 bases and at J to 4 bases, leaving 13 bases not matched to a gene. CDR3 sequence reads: CASGGQGMLEYEQYF. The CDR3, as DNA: TGTGCCAGCGGAGGACAGGGAATGTTAGAATACGAGCAGTACTTC.

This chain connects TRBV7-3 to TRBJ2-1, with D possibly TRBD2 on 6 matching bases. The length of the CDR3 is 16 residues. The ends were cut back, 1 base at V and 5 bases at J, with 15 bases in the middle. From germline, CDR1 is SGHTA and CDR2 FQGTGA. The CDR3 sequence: CASSLMAGTLNNEQFF. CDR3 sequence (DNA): TGTGCCAGCAGCTTAATGGCGGGAACCCTAAACAATGAGCAGTTCTTC.

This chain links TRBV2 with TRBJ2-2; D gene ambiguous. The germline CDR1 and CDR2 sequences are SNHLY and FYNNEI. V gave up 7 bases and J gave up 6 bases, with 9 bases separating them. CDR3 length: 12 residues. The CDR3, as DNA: TGTGCCAGCAAGGGCGAAGCCGGGGAGCTGTTTTTT. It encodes CASKGEAGELFF.

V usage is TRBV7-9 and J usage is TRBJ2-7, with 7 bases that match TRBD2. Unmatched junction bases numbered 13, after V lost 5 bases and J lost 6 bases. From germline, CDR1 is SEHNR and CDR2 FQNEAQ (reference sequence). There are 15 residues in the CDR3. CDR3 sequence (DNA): TGTGCCAGCAGCCCCGGACTAGAACGTGGAGGCGAGCAGTACTTC. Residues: CASSPGLERGGEQYF. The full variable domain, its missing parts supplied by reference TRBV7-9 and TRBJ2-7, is DTGVSQNPRHKITKRGQNVTFRCDPISEHNRLYWYRQTLGQGPEFLTYFQNEAQLEKSRLLSDRFSAERPKGSFSTLEIQRTEQGDSAMYLCASSPGLERGGEQYFGPGTRLTVT.

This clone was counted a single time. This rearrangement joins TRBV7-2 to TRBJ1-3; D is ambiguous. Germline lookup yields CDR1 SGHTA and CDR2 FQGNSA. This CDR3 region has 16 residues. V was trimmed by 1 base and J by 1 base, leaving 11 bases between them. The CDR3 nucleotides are TGTGCCAGCAGCTTAGAGACCGTGAAGTCTGGAAACACCATATATTTT. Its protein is CASSLETVKSGNTIYF.

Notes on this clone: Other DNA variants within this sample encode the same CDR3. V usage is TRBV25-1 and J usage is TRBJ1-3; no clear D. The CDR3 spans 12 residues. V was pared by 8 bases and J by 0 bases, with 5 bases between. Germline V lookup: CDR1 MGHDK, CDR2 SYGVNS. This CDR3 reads CASLSSGNTIYF. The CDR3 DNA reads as TGTGCCAGCCTGAGCTCTGGAAACACCATATATTTT. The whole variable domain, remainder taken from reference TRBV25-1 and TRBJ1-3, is EADIYQTPRYLVIGTGKKITLECSQTMGHDKMYWYQQDPGMELHLIHYSYGVNSTEKGDLSSESTVSRIRTEHFPLTLESARPSHTSQYLCASLSSGNTIYFGEGSWLTVV.

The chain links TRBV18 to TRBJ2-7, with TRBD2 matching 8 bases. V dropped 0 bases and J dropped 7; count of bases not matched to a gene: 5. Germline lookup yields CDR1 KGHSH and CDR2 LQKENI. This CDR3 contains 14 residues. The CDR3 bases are TGTGCCAGCTCACCACCGTCGGGCGGGAGGGAGCAGTACTTC. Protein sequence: CASSPPSGGREQYF. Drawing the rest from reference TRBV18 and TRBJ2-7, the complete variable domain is NAGVMQNPRHLVRRRGQEARLRCSPMKGHSHVYWYRQLPEEGLKFMVYLQKENIIDESGMPKERFSAEFPKEGPSILRIQQVVRGDSAAYFCASSPPSGGREQYFGPGTRLTVT.

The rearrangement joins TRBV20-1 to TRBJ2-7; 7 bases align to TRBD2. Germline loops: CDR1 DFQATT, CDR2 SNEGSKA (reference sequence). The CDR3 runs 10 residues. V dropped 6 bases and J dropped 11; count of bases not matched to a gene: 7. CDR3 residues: CSAVQRDEYF. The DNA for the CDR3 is TGCAGTGCCGTTCAGCGGGATGAGTACTTC.

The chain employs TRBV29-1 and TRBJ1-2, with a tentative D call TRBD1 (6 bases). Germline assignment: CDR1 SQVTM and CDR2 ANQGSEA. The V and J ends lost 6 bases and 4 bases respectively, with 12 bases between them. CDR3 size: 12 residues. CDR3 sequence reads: CSVEKDSYGYTF. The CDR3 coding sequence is TGCAGCGTAGAAAAGGACAGCTATGGCTACACCTTC.

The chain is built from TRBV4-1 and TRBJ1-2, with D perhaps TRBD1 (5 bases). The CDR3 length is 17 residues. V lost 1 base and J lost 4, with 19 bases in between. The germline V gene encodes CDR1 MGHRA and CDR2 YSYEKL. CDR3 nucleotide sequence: TGCGCCAGCAGCCAAGTTACCTTCTGGGGGAGAGGCTATGGCTACACCTTC. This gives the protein CASSQVTFWGRGYGYTF.

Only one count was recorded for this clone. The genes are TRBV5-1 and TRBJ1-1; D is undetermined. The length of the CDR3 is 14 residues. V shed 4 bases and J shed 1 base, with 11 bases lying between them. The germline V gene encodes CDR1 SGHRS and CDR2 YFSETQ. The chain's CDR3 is CASSPPRGNTEAFF. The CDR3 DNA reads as TGCGCCAGCAGCCCCCCCAGAGGGAACACTGAAGCTTTCTTT.

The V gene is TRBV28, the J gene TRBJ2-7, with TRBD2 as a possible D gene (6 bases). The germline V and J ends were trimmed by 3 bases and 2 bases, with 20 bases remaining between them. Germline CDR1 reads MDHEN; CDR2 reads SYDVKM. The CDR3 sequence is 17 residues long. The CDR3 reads CASSFSGLGVETYEQYF. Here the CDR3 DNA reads TGTGCCAGCAGTTTTAGCGGCCTAGGAGTTGAGACCTACGAGCAGTACTTC.

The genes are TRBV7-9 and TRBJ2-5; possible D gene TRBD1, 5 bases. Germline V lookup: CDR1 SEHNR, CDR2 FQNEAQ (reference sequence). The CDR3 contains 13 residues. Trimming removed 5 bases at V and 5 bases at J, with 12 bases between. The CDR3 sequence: CASSPQGLETQYF. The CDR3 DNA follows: TGTGCCAGCAGCCCCCAGGGTTTGGAGACCCAGTACTTC. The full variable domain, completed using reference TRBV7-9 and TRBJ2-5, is DTGVSQNPRHKITKRGQNVTFRCDPISEHNRLYWYRQTLGQGPEFLTYFQNEAQLEKSRLLSDRFSAERPKGSFSTLEIQRTEQGDSAMYLCASSPQGLETQYFGPGTRLLVL.

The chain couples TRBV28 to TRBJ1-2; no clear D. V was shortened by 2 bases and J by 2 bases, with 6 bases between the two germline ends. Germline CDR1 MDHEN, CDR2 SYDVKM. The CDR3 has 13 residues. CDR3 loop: CASSLQSNYGYTF. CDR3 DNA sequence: TGTGCCAGCAGTTTACAGAGCAACTATGGCTACACCTTC.